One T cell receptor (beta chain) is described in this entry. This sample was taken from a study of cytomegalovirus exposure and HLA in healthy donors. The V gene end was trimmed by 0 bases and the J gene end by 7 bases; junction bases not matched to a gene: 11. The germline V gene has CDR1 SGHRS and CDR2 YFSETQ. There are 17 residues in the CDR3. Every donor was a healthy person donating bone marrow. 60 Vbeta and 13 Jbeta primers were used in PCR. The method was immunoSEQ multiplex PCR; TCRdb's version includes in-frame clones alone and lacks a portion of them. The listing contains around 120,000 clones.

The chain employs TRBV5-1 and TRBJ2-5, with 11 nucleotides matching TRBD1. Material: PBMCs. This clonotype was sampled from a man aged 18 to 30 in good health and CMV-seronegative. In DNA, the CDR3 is TGCGCCAGCAGCTTGGACGATCCGGGACAGGGGGTGAGGACCCAGTACTTC. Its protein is CASSLDDPGQGVRTQYF.